This entry lists 9 T cell receptor beta chains sequenced from one sample in a study of T cell repertoires in cytomegalovirus infection. These receptors are not linked to any known antigen. One entry per CDR3 protein results from TCRdb running MiXCR on the reads. The table has around 570,000 distinct CDR3 sequences, roughly 42% seen once. The sequenced sample was cultured PBMCs, obtained from culture after CMV antigen stimulation. All receptors come from a human donor in good health (CMV status not recorded). Some clones in this sample may be carry-over from other donors' samples.

This sequence joins TRBV19 and TRBJ1-2, with 7 bases matching TRBD1. Germline lookup yields CDR1 LNHDA and CDR2 SQIVND (reference sequence). The V and J ends lost 10 bases and 4 bases, in that order; junction bases with no gene match: 15. The CDR3 has 15 amino acids. CDR3 DNA: TGTGCCACTCGACAGGGTCTACTTGTTAGCTATGGCTACACCTTC. Its protein product is CATRQGLLVSYGYTF.

This clonotype was recorded at least ten times. The chain employs TRBV7-2 and TRBJ2-5, with D hard to call. The CDR3 runs to 12 residues. The V end lost 6 bases, the J end lost 5 bases, and 10 bases lay between the germline ends. Germline CDR1 SGHTA, CDR2 FQGNSA. The CDR3 DNA sequence: TGTGCCAGCAGTTATAATGGGGAGACCCAGTACTTC. Its translation is CASSYNGETQYF.

This clonotype turned up a few times. This chain uses TRBV7-6 with TRBJ2-5; D might be TRBD2 (5 bases). The CDR3 runs 14 residues. Germline V gene lookup returns CDR1 SGHVS and CDR2 FNYEAQ. V was cut by 3 bases and J by 5 bases, with 13 bases left in between. As DNA, the CDR3 is TGTGCCAGCAGCTTTTTGGATAGGGAGGAGACCCAGTACTTC. It codes for CASSFLDREETQYF.

This clonotype was observed a few times. This chain links TRBV6-2 or TRBV6-3 with TRBJ2-3; D is unclear. This CDR3 has 12 residues. The V gene lost 2 bases and the J gene lost 6 bases, with 6 bases spanning the gap. Germline-derived CDR1 and CDR2 are MNHEY and SVGEGT. The CDR3 here is CASSYPPDTQYF. CDR3 in DNA: TGTGCCAGCAGTTACCCACCTGATACGCAGTATTTT.

The J gene is TRBJ2-1, the V gene TRBV6-5; D is possibly TRBD1 or TRBD2 (5 bases each). This CDR3 has 12 residues. Germline CDR1 reads MNHEY; CDR2 reads SVGAGI. Trimming pared 6 bases from V and 4 bases from J, leaving 7 bases between. CDR3 DNA: TGTGCCAGCAGGGGGGTATACAATGAGCAGTTCTTC. It yields the protein CASRGVYNEQFF.

This clonotype has only a few counts. The chain employs TRBV7-2 and TRBJ2-4; D is possibly TRBD2 (7 bases). This CDR3 has 15 residues. The ends were cut back, 4 bases at V and 5 bases at J, with 15 bases in the middle. CDR1 is SGHTA, CDR2 FQGNSA, per germline. The CDR3 region is CASSSTSGGQNIQYF. For the CDR3, the DNA is TGTGCCAGCAGCTCGACCTCGGGGGGCCAAAACATTCAGTACTTC.

The chain is built from TRBV10-3 and TRBJ2-6, with 8 bases that match TRBD1. Trimming at V came to 6 bases and at J to 0 bases, leaving 7 bases not matched to a gene. The length of the CDR3 is 17 residues. The V gene's germline CDR1 is ENHRY and CDR2 SYGVKD. The DNA for the CDR3 is TGTGCCATCAGCGACAGGACAGGGTCCTCTGGGGCCAACGTCCTGACTTTC. The encoded protein is CAISDRTGSSGANVLTF.

The V and J genes are TRBV3-1 and TRBJ1-3; D not resolved. Germline CDR1 LGHDT, CDR2 YNNKEL (reference sequence). Trimming left V 0 bases short and J 1 base short, with 7 bases between. This CDR3 is 15 amino acids long. The DNA of the CDR3 is TGTGCCAGCAGCCAAGACTACGGATCTGGAAACACCATATATTTT. Translating gives CASSQDYGSGNTIYF.

This clonotype has more than one count but fewer than ten. The genes are TRBV4-3 and TRBJ2-5; a weak D match, TRBD1 (6 bases). V shed 1 base and J shed 4 bases, with 13 bases lying between them. Germline assignment: CDR1 LGHNA and CDR2 YSLEER. The length of the CDR3 is 15 residues. The CDR3 DNA sequence: TGCGCCAGCAGCCAAGGTGCAGGGGCCGCAGAGACCCAGTACTTC. It encodes CASSQGAGAAETQYF.